The rows below give T cell receptor beta chains drawn from one sample of a study of blood T cells in healthy people across ages. TCRdb independently ran MiXCR on the 5' RACE reads; one entry per CDR3 protein. This table holds about 1.6 million distinct CDR3 sequences, almost 35% found once. The sequenced sample was blood. Receptors originate from a woman aged 25 to 39 in good health. Both conserved end residues are part of each CDR3. D genes are given only for firm matches. Rows may omit the clone size; those that give it use once, few, many or a size class.

CDR3 DNA,CDR3 protein,clone size,V gene,D gene,J gene
TGCAGTGCTAGAGAGACAGGGAGTTCCTACGAGCAGTACTTC,CSARETGSSYEQYF,-,TRBV20-1,TRBD1,TRBJ2-7
TGTGCCAGCAAAGGGACAGAGTATCAGCCCCAGCATTTT,CASKGTEYQPQHF,-,TRBV2,TRBD1,TRBJ1-5
TGCGCCAGCAAACCCCTAGCGGACTCCTACGAGCAGTACTTC,CASKPLADSYEQYF,-,TRBV10-2,TRBD2,TRBJ2-7
TGCAGTGCGGTAACAGGGGCAGGCAATCAGCCCCAGCATTTT,CSAVTGAGNQPQHF,-,TRBV20-1,TRBD1,TRBJ1-5
TGTGCCAGCAGTTTATTGGCTCCAAGCTCCTACAATGAGCAGTTCTTC,CASSLLAPSSYNEQFF,many,TRBV12-3/TRBV12-4,-,TRBJ2-1
TGCGCCAGCAGCTTGGGATTGGCCTCTGGGGCCAACGTCTGGACTTTC,CASSLGLASGANVWTF,-,TRBV5-1,-,TRBJ2-6
TGCGCCAGCAGCCAGGTCCTTACAGAAAGGTACGAGCAGTACTTC,CASSQVLTERYEQYF,few,TRBV4-1,-,TRBJ2-7
TGTGCCAGCAGCCCCTCGTTGAGGGCCCAAGAGACCCAGTACTTC,CASSPSLRAQETQYF,-,TRBV5-4,-,TRBJ2-5
TGTGCCAGCAGTGAAATTGGGTATGGGTCACCCCTCCACTTT,CASSEIGYGSPLHF,-,TRBV25-1,-,TRBJ1-6
TGTGCCAGCAGTTCCGGGGTAGCGGGGCGGAGCTCCTACAATGAGCAGTTCTTC,CASSSGVAGRSSYNEQFF,few,TRBV12-3/TRBV12-4,TRBD2,TRBJ2-1
TGTGCCACTATGCAACAGGGGGCCCCTGCGGATACGCAGTATTTT,CATMQQGAPADTQYF,-,TRBV2,TRBD1,TRBJ2-3
TGTGCCACCAACCCCAGGGGCCGAGAGACCCAGTACTTC,CATNPRGRETQYF,few,TRBV28,-,TRBJ2-5
TGCAGTGCTTCTTTACCGAGCTCCTACGAGCAGTACTTC,CSASLPSSYEQYF,few,TRBV20-1,-,TRBJ2-7
TGTGCCATCAGTGCTTTCGACAGGGGAGGATACGAGCAGTACTTC,CAISAFDRGGYEQYF,few,TRBV10-3,TRBD1,TRBJ2-7
TGCAGCGTTGATGGAGGCTACACCTTC,CSVDGGYTF,many,TRBV29-1,-,TRBJ1-2
TGTGCCAGCAGTCCTGCGGGCAGCGGGAGGGCCCTCGCAGATACGCAGTATTTT,CASSPAGSGRALADTQYF,-,TRBV28,TRBD2,TRBJ2-3
TGTGCCAGCAGTGAAGCGAGCACAGGGCACTATGGCTACACCTTC,CASSEASTGHYGYTF,-,TRBV6-1,-,TRBJ1-2
TGCAGCGTTGCGCGGGGGGAGCAGTTCTTC,CSVARGEQFF,many,TRBV29-1,TRBD2,TRBJ2-1
TGTGCCAGCAGCACGGCGAGGGAGACCCAGTACTTC,CASSTARETQYF,few,TRBV11-2,-,TRBJ2-5
TGTGCCAGCAGCAATATAGCGGGGGCCACAGATACGCAGTATTTT,CASSNIAGATDTQYF,-,TRBV7-9,TRBD2,TRBJ2-3
TGTGCCAGCAGTCAAATCGACAGGGTCTCACCCCTCCACTTT,CASSQIDRVSPLHF,-,TRBV6-2/TRBV6-3,TRBD1,TRBJ1-6
TGTGCCATCAAGACGGACTTGAACACTGAAGCTTTCTTT,CAIKTDLNTEAFF,-,TRBV10-3,-,TRBJ1-1
TGCGCCAGCAGCCTCTACTCGGGACAGGGTAGGACAGATACGCAGTATTTT,CASSLYSGQGRTDTQYF,-,TRBV4-1,TRBD1,TRBJ2-3
TGCAGTGCTAGATCCGGGACAGGGGGCAAAAACATTCAGTACTTC,CSARSGTGGKNIQYF,few,TRBV20-1,TRBD1,TRBJ2-4
TGCAGTGCTAGTCCAGACAGGGGTTTTATGGATGAGCAGTTCTTC,CSASPDRGFMDEQFF,-,TRBV20-1,TRBD1,TRBJ2-1
TGCAGTGCTAAAGAACAGAACCAAGAGACCCAGTACTTC,CSAKEQNQETQYF,many,TRBV20-1,-,TRBJ2-5
TGTGCCAGCAGGAGAGGACTAGCGGGCCACCAAGAGACCCAGTACTTC,CASRRGLAGHQETQYF,-,TRBV7-6,TRBD2,TRBJ2-5